A single sample gave rise to the 10 T cell receptor beta chains below, sequenced in a study of blood T cell repertoires in COVID-19. Some clones are missing from TCRdb's copy, which holds only in-frame ones; the method was immunoSEQ multiplex PCR. The table lists approximately 150,000 clones, roughly 84% of them singletons. Sequences were obtained from peripheral blood. These receptor sequences come from a human donor in a cohort sampled during active COVID-19.

This rearrangement joins TRBV28 to TRBJ2-3, with 9 bases aligning to TRBD1. Unmatched junction bases numbered 12, after V lost 9 bases and J lost 5 bases. This CDR3 is 15 amino acids long. In germline, CDR1 is MDHEN, CDR2 SYDVKM. The CDR3 nucleotides are TGTGCCAGTCTGGGACAGGGCACGAGGGTAGATACGCAGTATTTT. It encodes CASLGQGTRVDTQYF.

The chain has TRBV14 and TRBJ1-6; a possible D gene is TRBD1 (6 bases). Trimming removed 4 bases at V and 5 bases at J, with 6 bases between. CDR3 length: 13 residues. Germline V gene data show CDR1 as SGHDN and CDR2 as FVKESK. CDR3 sequence (DNA): TGTGCCAGCAGCCGGACAGATAATTCACCCCTCCACTTT. Amino acids: CASSRTDNSPLHF.

This chain uses TRBV28 with TRBJ2-3; a weak D match, TRBD1 (5 bases). Germline CDR1 MDHEN, CDR2 SYDVKM. This CDR3 is built from 15 residues. Trimming left V 7 bases short and J 2 bases short, with 16 bases between. For the CDR3, the DNA is TGTGCCAGCAACATACCCCAGGGTACCACAGATACGCAGTATTTT. Its translation: CASNIPQGTTDTQYF.

This clone was seen a few times. The gene calls are TRBV4-2 and TRBJ1-3, with D possibly TRBD1 on 5 matching bases. CDR1 and CDR2 from the germline V gene are LGHNA and YNFKEQ. The CDR3 has 19 residues. V was shortened by 0 bases and J by 2 bases, with 20 bases between the two germline ends. In DNA form, the CDR3 reads TGTGCCAGCAGCCAAGAAGGTTTACCCAGGGAAGTGCCTGGAAACACCATATATTTT. Encoded protein: CASSQEGLPREVPGNTIYF.

The V gene is TRBV18, the J gene TRBJ2-3; a weak D match, TRBD2 (6 bases). This CDR3 comprises 13 residues. From germline, CDR1 is KGHSH and CDR2 LQKENI. V was shortened by 8 bases and J by 0 bases, with 9 bases between the two germline ends. The CDR3 protein is CASGGRSTDTQYF. CDR3 nucleotides: TGTGCCAGCGGAGGGCGCAGCACAGATACGCAGTATTTT.

This clone was counted only a few times. The chain combines TRBV6-6 with TRBJ2-3, with a weak D call TRBD2 (6 bases). V was cut by 5 bases and J by 3 bases, with 15 bases left in between. The CDR3 runs to 15 residues. Germline-derived CDR1 and CDR2 are MNHNY and SVGAGI (reference sequence). CDR3 DNA sequence: TGTGCCAGCAGTCTCGTCGGGGGTGCAACAGATACGCAGTATTTT. This codes for CASSLVGGATDTQYF.

This chain connects TRBV19 to TRBJ1-5; 7 bases line up with TRBD1. This CDR3 comprises 13 residues. Germline CDR1 LNHDA, CDR2 SQIVND (reference sequence). DNA of the CDR3: TGTGCAAGCAACAGGGGTGTCAATCAGCCCCAGCATTTT. Translation gives CASNRGVNQPQHF. The full variable domain, its missing parts supplied by reference TRBV19 and TRBJ1-5, is DGGITQSPKYLFRKEGQNVTLSCEQNLNHDAMYWYRQDPGQGLRLIYYSQIVNDFQKGDIAEGYSVSREKKESFPLTVTSAQKNPTAFYLCASNRGVNQPQHFGDGTRLSIL.

The V call is TRBV19, the J call TRBJ2-3; 10 bases match TRBD2. CDR1 and CDR2 (germline): LNHDA, SQIVND (reference sequence). The CDR3 spans 15 residues. Losses at the gene ends were 5 bases for V and 0 bases for J; bases not matched to a gene: 2. Here the CDR3 DNA reads TGTGCCAGTAGTTTGACTAGCGGGAGCACAGATACGCAGTATTTT. Its translation: CASSLTSGSTDTQYF.

The genes are TRBV7-8 and TRBJ2-3, with D maybe TRBD1 (6 bases). The V end was cut by 3 bases, the J end by 5 bases, with 15 bases between. CDR1 is SGHVS, CDR2 FQNEAQ, per germline. The CDR3 is made up of 15 amino acids. The CDR3 DNA follows: TGTGCCAGCAGCTTGGTCATGGCAGGGGAAGATACGCAGTATTTT. Translation gives CASSLVMAGEDTQYF.

CDR3 in DNA: TGTGCCAGTAGTATTAATAAGCGGGGGGCTACCACAGATACGCAGTATTTT. Protein product: CASSINKRGATTDTQYF. The V and J genes are TRBV19 and TRBJ2-3; 9 bases fit TRBD2. This CDR3 is built from 17 residues. With V trimmed by 3 bases and J by 2 bases, 9 bases remained unmatched. Germline CDR1 reads LNHDA; CDR2 reads SQIVND (reference sequence).